This entry lists 21 T cell receptor beta chains sequenced from one sample in a study of shared clonotypes between healthy human individuals. TCRdb keeps only in-frame clones here, not all; method: immunoSEQ multiplex PCR. The data show over a million clones, about 76% seen once. Sequences were obtained from memory CD4+ T cells sorted from blood. Subset meaning: CD45RA-negative fraction. These receptors were taken from a man between 18 and 35 years old in good health.

The gene calls are TRBV10-3 and TRBJ2-1; D tentatively fits TRBD1 or TRBD2 (5 bases each). With 5 bases removed from V and 8 bases from J, the gap between germline ends came to 16 bases. This CDR3 contains 14 residues. Germline CDR1 is ENHRY and CDR2 is SYGVKD. CDR3 in DNA: TGTGCCATCAGTCCGGGACCAACGACCGATGAGCAGTTCTTC. It translates to CAISPGPTTDEQFF.

The V gene is TRBV27, the J gene TRBJ2-2; weak D call: TRBD1 (6 bases). Trimming took off 3 bases at V and 4 bases at J, with 9 bases between the two ends. CDR3 length: 14 amino acids. The germline V gene has CDR1 MNHEY and CDR2 SMNVEV (reference sequence). The CDR3 sequence is CASSLVTGTGELFF. The CDR3 DNA sequence: TGTGCCAGCAGTTTGGTGACAGGCACCGGGGAGCTGTTTTTT.

V and J are TRBV7-2 and TRBJ2-5; 11 bases agree with TRBD2. The CDR3 extends over 17 amino acids. The germline gives CDR1 SGHTA, CDR2 FQGNSA. V shed 5 bases and J 3 bases; nucleotides not matched to a gene: 11. In DNA, the CDR3 is TGTGCCAGCAGCGCAGTAGCGGGAGGGCCGCGCGAAGAGACCCAGTACTTC. The encoded protein is CASSAVAGGPREETQYF.

The genes are TRBV9 and TRBJ1-5; TRBD1 matches 9 bases. The CDR3 length is 15 residues. CDR1 is SGDLS and CDR2 is YYNGEE in the germline V gene. With 4 bases clipped from V and 1 base from J, the junction kept 3 bases outside the gene matches. CDR3 amino acids: CASSFGQGSNQPQHF. CDR3 in DNA: TGTGCCAGCAGCTTCGGACAGGGGAGCAATCAGCCCCAGCATTTT.

The chain has TRBV28 and TRBJ1-5; 11 bases match TRBD1. The germline gives CDR1 MDHEN, CDR2 SYDVKM. The length of the CDR3 is 17 residues. V gave up 2 bases and J gave up 3 bases; unmatched junction bases: 6. The DNA of the CDR3 is TGTGCCAGCAGTTTAGGACAGGGGGCGCGGTACAATCAGCCCCAGCATTTT. Translated: CASSLGQGARYNQPQHF.

This chain uses TRBV9 with TRBJ1-4, with D possibly TRBD1 on 5 matching bases. The CDR3 extends over 17 amino acids. The germline V gene has CDR1 SGDLS and CDR2 YYNGEE. Deletions cut 0 bases from V and 7 bases from J, with 19 bases between. DNA of the CDR3: TGTGCCAGCAGCGTAGCGAGACAGAACTCAGGGACTGAAAAACTGTTTTTT. Translated: CASSVARQNSGTEKLFF.

The chain recombines TRBV18 with TRBJ2-6; D may match TRBD1 or TRBD2 (6 bases each). Germline V gives CDR1 KGHSH, CDR2 LQKENI. The V end lost 4 bases, the J end lost 4 bases, and 23 bases lay between the germline ends. The CDR3 loop spans 19 amino acids. The CDR3 bases are TGTGCCAGCTCACGCCAAGGGGGGACACCAGCTAACGGGGCCAACGTCCTGACTTTC. It yields the protein CASSRQGGTPANGANVLTF.

This clone was counted a single time. The gene calls are TRBV4-3 and TRBJ2-5; no definite D call. Germline V gene sequence: CDR1 LGHNA, CDR2 YSLEER. The ends were cut back, 4 bases at V and 4 bases at J, with 13 bases in the middle. The CDR3 extends over 14 amino acids. The CDR3 sequence is CASSPSPGLETQYF. DNA of the CDR3: TGCGCCAGCAGCCCCTCCCCGGGCCTAGAGACCCAGTACTTC.

This clone was recorded a few times. The chain is built from TRBV4-1 and TRBJ1-5, with D possibly being TRBD1 (5 bases). The CDR3 length is 16 residues. Germline V gene sequence: CDR1 MGHRA, CDR2 YSYEKL. Between the trimmed V and J ends, which lost 4 bases and 7 bases, there was a span of 20 bases. CDR3 sequence reads: CASSPPDRDGRQPQHF. CDR3 bases: TGCGCCAGCAGCCCGCCAGACCGGGACGGCAGGCAGCCCCAGCATTTT.

This chain uses TRBV6-5 with TRBJ1-3; TRBD1 might be the D (6 bases). The CDR3 sequence is 12 residues long. In germline, CDR1 is MNHEY, CDR2 SVGAGI. Trimming removed 10 bases at V and 0 bases at J, with 7 bases between. CDR3 sequence (DNA): TGTGCCACACAGGGCTCTGGAAACACCATATATTTT. Protein sequence: CATQGSGNTIYF.

CDR3 sequence: CASSPQTAEAFF. The DNA for the CDR3 is TGTGCCAGCAGCCCCCAAACAGCTGAAGCTTTCTTT. The rearrangement joins TRBV7-8 to TRBJ1-1, with D uncertain. The CDR3 consists of 12 residues. V was clipped by 5 bases and J by 6 bases, with 10 bases between them. CDR1 SGHVS and CDR2 FQNEAQ come from the germline V gene.

On this clone: Other DNA sequences in this specimen translate into the identical CDR3. This chain uses TRBV5-4 with TRBJ2-5, with D possibly matching TRBD1 (5 bases). The J call may be incorrect, as the DNA end agrees better with TRBJ2-7. Germline CDR1 SGHNT, CDR2 YYREEE (reference sequence). The CDR3 is 13 residues long. CDR3: CASSLDRPYEQYF. The DNA of the CDR3 is TGTGCCAGCAGCTTGGACAGGCCCTACGAGCAGTACTTC.

This chain connects TRBV2 to TRBJ1-1; 7 bases align to TRBD1. Germline V lookup: CDR1 SNHLY, CDR2 FYNNEI. Trimming cost V 7 bases and J 0 bases; bases outside gene matches: 2. This CDR3 is 13 amino acids long. CDR3 region: CASNGQVNTEAFF. The CDR3 coding sequence is TGTGCCAGCAATGGACAGGTGAACACTGAAGCTTTCTTT.

The chain carries TRBV5-4 and TRBJ1-5; a weak D match, TRBD1 (5 bases). The CDR3 has 13 amino acids. Trimming shortened V by 1 base and J by 12 bases, and 14 bases separated the two germline ends. Germline CDR1 SGHNT, CDR2 YYREEE (reference sequence). As DNA, the CDR3 is TGTGCCAGCAGCTTGCGGGGCACGGGGTACCAGCATTTT. Amino acid sequence: CASSLRGTGYQHF.

V gene TRBV7-2 combines with J gene TRBJ2-7, with 9 bases aligning to TRBD1. Trimming at V came to 5 bases and at J to 2 bases, leaving 1 base not matched to a gene. The germline V gene encodes CDR1 SGHTA and CDR2 FQGNSA. CDR3 length: 13 amino acids. The CDR3 protein is CASSRTGAYEQYF. In DNA form, the CDR3 reads TGTGCCAGCAGCAGGACAGGGGCCTACGAGCAGTACTTC. Full variable domain (missing parts from reference TRBV7-2 and TRBJ2-7): GAGVSQSPSNKVTEKGKDVELRCDPISGHTALYWYRQSLGQGLEFLIYFQGNSAPDKSGLPSDRFSAERTGGSVSTLTIQRTQQEDSAVYLCASSRTGAYEQYFGPGTRLTVT.

This clone turned up a few times. The chain carries TRBV6-1 and TRBJ1-3, with TRBD1 matching over 8 bases. The CDR3 is made up of 14 amino acids. The V segment lost 8 bases and the J segment 0 bases; nucleotides outside the gene matches: 3. Germline loops: CDR1 MNHNS, CDR2 SASEGT. The DNA for the CDR3 is TGTGCCAGCGGGGACAGGACCTCTGGAAACACCATATATTTT. Translating gives CASGDRTSGNTIYF.

The rearrangement joins TRBV5-1 to TRBJ2-3, with D perhaps TRBD2 (5 bases). The CDR3 length is 17 residues. The germline V gene encodes CDR1 SGHRS and CDR2 YFSETQ. V was trimmed by 3 bases and J by 3 bases, leaving 20 bases between them. CDR3 in amino acids: CASSYSSPAPGTDTQYF. In DNA form, the CDR3 reads TGCGCCAGCAGCTACTCCTCCCCGGCCCCGGGGACAGATACGCAGTATTTT.

The table lists this clone with many counts. V usage is TRBV7-9 and J usage is TRBJ2-3; TRBD1 might be the D (6 bases). The germline gives CDR1 SEHNR, CDR2 FQNEAQ (reference sequence). The V gene lost 4 bases and the J gene lost 3 bases, with 17 bases spanning the gap. The CDR3 consists of 16 residues. The DNA of the CDR3 is TGTGCCAGCAGCTCCCGCGTTGACAGGCAGACAGATACGCAGTATTTT. It specifies CASSSRVDRQTDTQYF.

The chain combines TRBV21-1 with TRBJ1-1; TRBD1 reflects the table's D call only, with no check against the DNA. TRBV21-1 is flagged as a pseudogene. This CDR3 contains 15 residues. The CDR3 DNA reads TGTGCCAGCAGACGACAGGGTAATATGAACACTGAAGCTTTCTTT. It encodes CASRRQGNMNTEAFF.

The rearrangement joins TRBV6-1 to TRBJ2-3, with 11 bases identical to TRBD2. CDR1 MNHNS and CDR2 SASEGT come from the germline V gene. V dropped 4 bases and J dropped 0; count of bases not matched to a gene: 3. This CDR3 is built from 16 residues. The CDR3 region is CASSVGTSGSTDTQYF. CDR3 bases: TGTGCCAGCAGTGTGGGGACTAGCGGAAGCACAGATACGCAGTATTTT.

V is TRBV5-1 and J is TRBJ2-3, with 9 positions matching TRBD2. With V trimmed by 4 bases and J by 6 bases, 6 bases remained unmatched. The CDR3 is 14 amino acids. Germline values: CDR1 SGHRS, CDR2 YFSETQ. In DNA form, the CDR3 reads TGCGCCAGCAGCATCGGGACTAGCAGCGATACGCAGTATTTT. Its protein product is CASSIGTSSDTQYF.